A selection of T cell receptor beta chains follows, all from one sample in a study of cytomegalovirus exposure and HLA in healthy donors. Assay used: immunoSEQ multiplex PCR; TCRdb lists only in-frame clones, some missing. This sample lists under 70,000 clones; its ten largest clones have approximately 10%. The sequencing sample was made of PBMCs. Every receptor here comes from a man aged 50-60 years in good health and CMV-seropositive. CDR3s include the opening cysteine and the closing phenylalanine or tryptophan. Fields, in order: J gene, D gene, V gene, CDR3 protein, CDR3 DNA. D genes are given only for firm matches.

TRBJ1-2 . TRBV6-1 CASRADTSPYGYTF TGTGCCAGCAGGGCCGACACGTCCCCCTATGGCTACACCTTC
TRBJ1-5 . TRBV28 CASSFPTVGYSNQPQHF TGTGCCAGCAGTTTCCCGACAGTGGGTTATAGCAATCAGCCCCAGCATTTT
TRBJ2-5 . TRBV28 CASSAETQYF TGTGCCAGCAGTGCGGAGACCCAGTACTTC
TRBJ2-1 . TRBV5-1 CASSLAGDRNEQFF TGCGCCAGCAGCTTGGCAGGGGATCGCAATGAGCAGTTCTTC
TRBJ2-1 TRBD1 TRBV2 CASSAGGQGNDEQFF TGTGCCAGCAGTGCCGGGGGACAGGGGAACGATGAGCAGTTCTTC
TRBJ1-2 . TRBV15 CATSSAGGTRYTF TGTGCCACCAGCTCCGCGGGGGGGACCCGCTACACCTTC
TRBJ2-7 . TRBV19 CASSIGRGTYEQYF TGTGCCAGTAGTATAGGACGGGGGACCTACGAGCAGTACTTC
TRBJ2-1 . TRBV5-1 CASSLERGEQFF TGCGCCAGCAGCTTGGAACGGGGGGAGCAGTTCTTC
TRBJ2-5 TRBD1 TRBV7-2 CASSAGGTGGLKTQYF TGTGCCAGCAGCGCAGGGGGGACAGGGGGCTTAAAGACCCAGTACTTC
TRBJ2-5 TRBD2 TRBV7-9 CASSVAAGKEETQYF TGTGCCAGCAGCGTGGCAGCGGGGAAAGAAGAGACCCAGTACTTC
TRBJ2-5 TRBD1 TRBV2 CASSAGQELTETQYF TGTGCCAGCAGTGCGGGACAGGAGTTAACAGAGACCCAGTACTTC
TRBJ2-2 TRBD1 TRBV19 CASSARSGQGNTGELFF TGTGCCAGTAGCGCACGATCCGGACAGGGGAACACCGGGGAGCTGTTTTTT
TRBJ2-7 . TRBV9 CASSANYEQYF TGTGCCAGCAGCGCCAACTACGAGCAGTACTTC
TRBJ1-1 . TRBV29-1 CSVEDWNGGKGAFF TGCAGCGTTGAAGATTGGAACGGGGGGAAGGGAGCTTTCTTT
TRBJ1-5 TRBD1 TRBV4-2 CASSQRQGLGNQPQHF TGTGCCAGCAGCCAGCGACAGGGCCTGGGGAATCAGCCCCAGCATTTT
TRBJ1-5 . TRBV5-1 CASSLTAGQPQHF TGCGCCAGCAGCCTGACAGCCGGACAGCCCCAGCATTTT
TRBJ2-7 TRBD2 TRBV7-2 CASRPTSDFYEQYF TGTGCCAGCAGACCCACTAGCGACTTCTACGAGCAGTACTTC
TRBJ2-2 . TRBV28 CASSPPNRATGELFF TGTGCCAGCAGTCCCCCCAACAGGGCCACCGGGGAGCTGTTTTTT
TRBJ2-1 . TRBV5-6 CASSVATTRGNEQFF TGTGCCAGCAGCGTCGCAACGACTAGGGGCAATGAGCAGTTCTTC
TRBJ2-7 . TRBV7-2 CASSPHRGGSVGSEQYF TGTGCCAGCAGCCCGCACAGAGGAGGCTCCGTCGGATCCGAGCAGTACTTC
TRBJ1-3 . TRBV27 CASSFDRPEGNTIYF TGTGCCAGCAGTTTTGACAGGCCGGAGGGAAACACCATATATTTT